This TCR beta chain was recovered during a study of T cell responses to AZD1222 COVID-19 vaccine. Findings of the study overall: It was only a handful of AZD1222 recipients who were seropositive at baseline. Possibly, clonal diversity was underestimated; donors were largely white British and included more females. Unmutated variant regions reportedly attract nearly half of all spike-specific TCRs. Recipients of two AZD1222 doses showed rising Spike-specific TCR breadth and depth.

Comment on this clone: Its target is not known. Other DNA sequences within the sample encode an identical CDR3.

Clones were read by immunoSEQ multiplex PCR, and TCRdb kept only the in-frame ones, dropping some. This table has some 170,000 clones, about 90% appearing once. V lost 1 base to trimming and J lost 2 bases; unmatched junction nucleotides: 3. Germline V CDR1 and CDR2: MNHEY, SMNVEV (reference sequence). The length of the CDR3 is 15 residues. This clonotype originated in an adult who received the MenACWY meningococcal vaccine as a control. This chain joins TRBV27 and TRBJ2-7; 9 bases are shared with TRBD1. The sample in question was peripheral blood, obtained 28 days after the second dose of the MenACWY control vaccine. The CDR3 reads CASSLWGQGTYEQYF. As DNA, the CDR3 is TGTGCCAGCAGTTTATGGGGACAGGGTACCTACGAGCAGTACTTC.